A selection of T cell receptor beta chains follows, all from one sample in a study of shared clonotypes between healthy human individuals. Data came from immunoSEQ multiplex PCR; TCRdb stores just in-frame clones and leaves some out. The sample records roughly 600,000 clones, roughly 98% being singletons. What was sequenced was naive CD8+ T cells sorted from blood. All receptors derive from a man between 25 and 39 years old in good health. CDR3s include the opening cysteine and the closing phenylalanine or tryptophan. A D gene is named only where the DNA matches it firmly. Size values are once, few and many counts, or a class for expanded clones, and some rows have none.

j_call: TRBJ2-1; v_call: TRBV7-2; clone_size: .; d_call: .; cdr3_aa: CASSLTPAYNEQFF; cdr3_nt: TGTGCCAGCAGCTTGACTCCGGCTTACAATGAGCAGTTCTTC
j_call: TRBJ2-4; v_call: TRBV9; clone_size: once; d_call: TRBD1; cdr3_aa: CASSAPKGQGITKNIQYF; cdr3_nt: TGTGCCAGCAGCGCCCCAAAGGGACAGGGTATAACCAAAAACATTCAGTACTTC
j_call: TRBJ2-7; v_call: TRBV7-9; clone_size: .; d_call: TRBD2; cdr3_aa: CASSPAGGVSYEQYF; cdr3_nt: TGTGCCAGCAGCCCGGCGGGGGGCGTCTCCTACGAGCAGTACTTC
j_call: TRBJ1-4; v_call: TRBV6-6; clone_size: .; d_call: .; cdr3_aa: CASSRNGEKLFF; cdr3_nt: TGTGCCAGCAGCCGCAATGGGGAAAAACTGTTTTTT
j_call: TRBJ2-7; v_call: TRBV5-4; clone_size: .; d_call: TRBD2; cdr3_aa: CASSLGVTGGYEQYF; cdr3_nt: TGTGCCAGCAGCTTGGGTGTGACGGGGGGCTACGAGCAGTACTTC
j_call: TRBJ1-2; v_call: TRBV28; clone_size: once; d_call: .; cdr3_aa: CATEKITGTSYGYTF; cdr3_nt: TGTGCCACCGAGAAAATTACCGGGACATCCTATGGCTACACCTTC
j_call: TRBJ2-6; v_call: TRBV14; clone_size: once; d_call: .; cdr3_aa: CASSQDHPSQSLGANVLTF; cdr3_nt: TGTGCCAGCAGCCAAGATCACCCCTCTCAATCTCTAGGGGCCAACGTCCTGACTTTC
j_call: TRBJ1-5; v_call: TRBV5-5; clone_size: .; d_call: .; cdr3_aa: CASSLSYENQPQHF; cdr3_nt: TGTGCCAGCAGCTTGTCCTACGAAAATCAGCCCCAGCATTTT
j_call: TRBJ2-7; v_call: TRBV7-2; clone_size: .; d_call: .; cdr3_aa: CASSLVLVYEQYF; cdr3_nt: TGTGCCAGCAGCTTAGTACTAGTCTACGAGCAGTACTTC
j_call: TRBJ2-7; v_call: TRBV7-6; clone_size: .; d_call: .; cdr3_aa: CASSLEVGTSYEQYF; cdr3_nt: TGTGCCAGCAGCTTAGAGGTCGGGACCTCCTACGAGCAGTACTTC
j_call: TRBJ2-7; v_call: TRBV14; clone_size: .; d_call: TRBD2; cdr3_aa: CASSQRPPQASGVYEQYF; cdr3_nt: TGTGCCAGCAGCCAACGCCCTCCACAGGCTAGCGGAGTCTACGAGCAGTACTTC
j_call: TRBJ2-7; v_call: TRBV27; clone_size: .; d_call: TRBD2; cdr3_aa: CASFGGGYEQYF; cdr3_nt: TGTGCCAGCTTTGGGGGGGGCTACGAGCAGTACTTC
j_call: TRBJ2-1; v_call: TRBV27; clone_size: .; d_call: .; cdr3_aa: CASSPGERYNEQFF; cdr3_nt: TGTGCCAGCAGCCCGGGGGAGCGATACAATGAGCAGTTCTTC
j_call: TRBJ2-1; v_call: TRBV19; clone_size: .; d_call: TRBD2; cdr3_aa: CASTLDSGRGNEQFF; cdr3_nt: TGTGCCAGTACCCTGGACAGCGGGAGGGGGAATGAGCAGTTCTTC
j_call: TRBJ2-1; v_call: TRBV13; clone_size: .; d_call: TRBD2; cdr3_aa: CASSQSGLAPYNEQFF; cdr3_nt: TGTGCCAGCAGCCAATCGGGACTAGCGCCATACAATGAGCAGTTCTTC
j_call: TRBJ2-2; v_call: TRBV5-5; clone_size: .; d_call: TRBD1; cdr3_aa: CASRLVRGQGNTGELFF; cdr3_nt: TGTGCCAGCAGGTTGGTGCGGGGACAGGGAAACACCGGGGAGCTGTTTTTT
j_call: TRBJ1-2; v_call: TRBV7-8; clone_size: once; d_call: .; cdr3_aa: CASSLDGGIYGYTF; cdr3_nt: TGTGCCAGCAGCTTAGATGGGGGAATCTATGGCTACACCTTC
j_call: TRBJ1-4; v_call: TRBV2; clone_size: .; d_call: .; cdr3_aa: CASSDWDGNEKLFF; cdr3_nt: TGTGCCAGCAGTGATTGGGACGGGAATGAAAAACTGTTTTTT
j_call: TRBJ2-7; v_call: TRBV9; clone_size: .; d_call: TRBD2; cdr3_aa: CASSPRTSGILEQYF; cdr3_nt: TGTGCCAGCAGCCCCCGGACTAGCGGGATTCTTGAGCAGTACTTC
j_call: TRBJ2-5; v_call: TRBV7-9; clone_size: once; d_call: TRBD2; cdr3_aa: CASSLTTSGKETQYF; cdr3_nt: TGTGCCAGCAGCTTAACGACTAGCGGGAAAGAGACCCAGTACTTC
j_call: TRBJ1-1; v_call: TRBV5-6; clone_size: .; d_call: TRBD1; cdr3_aa: CASSLPGGYTEAFF; cdr3_nt: TGTGCCAGCAGCTTACCAGGGGGCTACACTGAAGCTTTCTTT
j_call: TRBJ1-2; v_call: TRBV9; clone_size: .; d_call: .; cdr3_aa: CASTDRVDGYTF; cdr3_nt: TGTGCCAGCACTGACCGCGTGGATGGCTACACCTTC
j_call: TRBJ1-1; v_call: TRBV28; clone_size: .; d_call: TRBD1; cdr3_aa: CASSRTGGGAFF; cdr3_nt: TGTGCCAGCAGCCGGACAGGGGGGGGAGCTTTCTTT
j_call: TRBJ2-5; v_call: TRBV11-2; clone_size: .; d_call: .; cdr3_aa: CASSLEARRETQYF; cdr3_nt: TGTGCCAGCAGCTTAGAGGCCAGGCGAGAGACCCAGTACTTC
j_call: TRBJ2-1; v_call: TRBV6-6; clone_size: .; d_call: .; cdr3_aa: CASSYPGDLSYNEQFF; cdr3_nt: TGTGCCAGCAGTTACCCGGGGGATCTCTCCTACAATGAGCAGTTCTTC
j_call: TRBJ2-7; v_call: TRBV18; clone_size: .; d_call: TRBD1; cdr3_aa: CASSPRDREGGEQYF; cdr3_nt: TGTGCCAGCTCACCCCGGGACAGGGAAGGTGGCGAGCAGTACTTC
j_call: TRBJ2-2; v_call: TRBV7-2; clone_size: .; d_call: .; cdr3_aa: CASSSFAEANTGELFF; cdr3_nt: TGTGCCAGCAGTTCGTTCGCGGAAGCGAACACCGGGGAGCTGTTTTTT
j_call: TRBJ2-3; v_call: TRBV27; clone_size: .; d_call: TRBD1; cdr3_aa: CASSSRTGGVAFADTQYF; cdr3_nt: TGTGCCAGCAGTTCAAGGACAGGGGGTGTAGCATTCGCAGATACGCAGTATTTT
j_call: TRBJ2-2; v_call: TRBV19; clone_size: .; d_call: TRBD2; cdr3_aa: CASSGLAGGWNTGELFF; cdr3_nt: TGTGCCAGTAGTGGACTAGCGGGAGGTTGGAACACCGGGGAGCTGTTTTTT
j_call: TRBJ2-5; v_call: TRBV18; clone_size: .; d_call: .; cdr3_aa: CASSYKVRVPIAQETQYF; cdr3_nt: TGTGCCAGCTCATACAAAGTGAGGGTCCCGATAGCCCAAGAGACCCAGTACTTC
j_call: TRBJ2-7; v_call: TRBV27; clone_size: .; d_call: .; cdr3_aa: CASSLSVTGSSYEQYF; cdr3_nt: TGTGCCAGCAGTTTAAGTGTAACAGGGAGCTCCTACGAGCAGTACTTC
j_call: TRBJ2-7; v_call: TRBV7-9; clone_size: .; d_call: TRBD1; cdr3_aa: CASSSFTGTAFYEQYF; cdr3_nt: TGTGCCAGCAGTTCATTTACCGGGACAGCCTTCTACGAGCAGTACTTC
j_call: TRBJ2-1; v_call: TRBV9; clone_size: .; d_call: TRBD2; cdr3_aa: CASSTSGTSYNEQFF; cdr3_nt: TGTGCCAGCAGCACATCCGGGACTAGTTACAATGAGCAGTTCTTC
j_call: TRBJ2-7; v_call: TRBV5-1; clone_size: .; d_call: .; cdr3_aa: CASSLEGTWNEQYF; cdr3_nt: TGCGCCAGCAGCTTGGAGGGGACCTGGAACGAGCAGTACTTC
j_call: TRBJ2-5; v_call: TRBV7-6; clone_size: .; d_call: TRBD2; cdr3_aa: CASSHKWTSSRETQYF; cdr3_nt: TGTGCCAGCAGCCACAAGTGGACTAGCTCGCGGGAGACCCAGTACTTC
j_call: TRBJ1-1; v_call: TRBV7-9; clone_size: once; d_call: .; cdr3_aa: CASSLVRGSGTEAFF; cdr3_nt: TGTGCCAGCAGCTTAGTTCGTGGCTCGGGCACTGAAGCTTTCTTT
j_call: TRBJ2-5; v_call: TRBV5-5; clone_size: .; d_call: TRBD2; cdr3_aa: CASSFVGLAGETQYF; cdr3_nt: TGTGCCAGCAGCTTCGTAGGACTAGCGGGAGAGACCCAGTACTTC
j_call: TRBJ2-7; v_call: TRBV5-1; clone_size: .; d_call: TRBD2; cdr3_aa: CASSLAMPSGNTGREQYF; cdr3_nt: TGCGCCAGCAGCTTGGCAATGCCCAGCGGGAATACTGGTAGAGAGCAGTACTTC
j_call: TRBJ2-3; v_call: TRBV2; clone_size: .; d_call: TRBD1; cdr3_aa: CASSITSGQGARRDTQYF; cdr3_nt: TGTGCCAGCAGCATTACATCGGGACAGGGGGCTAGGAGAGATACGCAGTATTTT
j_call: TRBJ2-1; v_call: TRBV11-2; clone_size: once; d_call: .; cdr3_aa: CASSPRGSFDEQFF; cdr3_nt: TGTGCCAGCAGCCCACGAGGGTCTTTCGATGAGCAGTTCTTC
j_call: TRBJ2-3; v_call: TRBV2; clone_size: .; d_call: .; cdr3_aa: CASIGGFTDTQYF; cdr3_nt: TGTGCCAGCATTGGGGGGTTCACAGATACGCAGTATTTT
j_call: TRBJ2-7; v_call: TRBV29-1; clone_size: .; d_call: TRBD1; cdr3_aa: CSVTGGLFYEQYF; cdr3_nt: TGCAGCGTGACAGGGGGACTTTTCTACGAGCAGTACTTC
j_call: TRBJ2-3; v_call: TRBV28; clone_size: .; d_call: .; cdr3_aa: CASGLAPDTQYF; cdr3_nt: TGTGCCAGCGGCCTAGCGCCAGATACGCAGTATTTT
j_call: TRBJ2-3; v_call: TRBV4-1; clone_size: .; d_call: .; cdr3_aa: CASSQGTRADTQYF; cdr3_nt: TGCGCCAGCAGCCAAGGGACCAGGGCAGATACGCAGTATTTT
j_call: TRBJ1-5; v_call: TRBV5-6; clone_size: once; d_call: TRBD1; cdr3_aa: CASSRDRDSNQPQHF; cdr3_nt: TGTGCCAGTTCCCGGGACAGGGATAGCAATCAGCCCCAGCATTTT
j_call: TRBJ2-7; v_call: TRBV4-2; clone_size: .; d_call: TRBD2; cdr3_aa: CASSQALAGDREQYF; cdr3_nt: TGTGCCAGCAGCCAAGCTCTAGCGGGAGACCGTGAGCAGTACTTC
j_call: TRBJ2-1; v_call: TRBV2; clone_size: .; d_call: TRBD2; cdr3_aa: CASSEWASGSSYNEQFF; cdr3_nt: TGTGCCAGCAGTGAATGGGCTAGCGGGAGCTCCTACAATGAGCAGTTCTTC
j_call: TRBJ2-7; v_call: TRBV9; clone_size: .; d_call: .; cdr3_aa: CASSVEGVPSYEQYF; cdr3_nt: TGTGCCAGCAGCGTAGAGGGGGTCCCTTCCTACGAGCAGTACTTC
j_call: TRBJ2-2; v_call: TRBV27; clone_size: .; d_call: .; cdr3_aa: CASSHQNTGELFF; cdr3_nt: TGTGCCAGCAGTCATCAAAACACCGGGGAGCTGTTTTTT
j_call: TRBJ2-3; v_call: TRBV7-2; clone_size: .; d_call: TRBD2; cdr3_aa: CASSPWTSGSTDTQYF; cdr3_nt: TGTGCCAGCAGCCCATGGACTAGCGGGAGCACAGATACGCAGTATTTT
j_call: TRBJ2-7; v_call: TRBV7-9; clone_size: .; d_call: TRBD2; cdr3_aa: CASSLFAGGPVEQYF; cdr3_nt: TGTGCCAGCAGCTTATTTGCGGGAGGGCCTGTCGAGCAGTACTTC
j_call: TRBJ2-7; v_call: TRBV2; clone_size: .; d_call: TRBD1; cdr3_aa: CASSTEPGQSYEQYF; cdr3_nt: TGTGCCAGCAGTACCGAACCGGGACAGTCTTACGAGCAGTACTTC
j_call: TRBJ2-1; v_call: TRBV4-1; clone_size: .; d_call: TRBD2; cdr3_aa: CASSRVAGGPHEQFF; cdr3_nt: TGCGCCAGCAGCCGAGTAGCGGGAGGGCCCCATGAGCAGTTCTTC
j_call: TRBJ2-5; v_call: TRBV18; clone_size: .; d_call: .; cdr3_aa: CASSPPRELETQYF; cdr3_nt: TGTGCCAGCTCACCACCGAGGGAGTTAGAGACCCAGTACTTC
j_call: TRBJ2-7; v_call: TRBV27; clone_size: .; d_call: TRBD1; cdr3_aa: CASSFSGQGAREQYF; cdr3_nt: TGTGCCAGCAGTTTTTCGGGACAGGGGGCTCGGGAGCAGTACTTC
j_call: TRBJ2-7; v_call: TRBV7-8; clone_size: .; d_call: TRBD2; cdr3_aa: CASSTGVGREALSYEQYF; cdr3_nt: TGTGCCAGCAGCACCGGCGTAGGGCGGGAGGCCCTCTCCTACGAGCAGTACTTC
j_call: TRBJ2-7; v_call: TRBV28; clone_size: .; d_call: .; cdr3_aa: CASRSLAYEQYF; cdr3_nt: TGTGCCAGCAGAAGCCTAGCCTACGAGCAGTACTTC
j_call: TRBJ2-2; v_call: TRBV6-5; clone_size: .; d_call: TRBD2; cdr3_aa: CASSSLVAGDTGELFF; cdr3_nt: TGTGCCAGCAGTTCCCTGGTAGCGGGAGACACCGGGGAGCTGTTTTTT
j_call: TRBJ2-7; v_call: TRBV13; clone_size: .; d_call: .; cdr3_aa: CASSLRVGTSYEQYF; cdr3_nt: TGTGCCAGCAGCTTACGCGTCGGGACCTCCTACGAGCAGTACTTC